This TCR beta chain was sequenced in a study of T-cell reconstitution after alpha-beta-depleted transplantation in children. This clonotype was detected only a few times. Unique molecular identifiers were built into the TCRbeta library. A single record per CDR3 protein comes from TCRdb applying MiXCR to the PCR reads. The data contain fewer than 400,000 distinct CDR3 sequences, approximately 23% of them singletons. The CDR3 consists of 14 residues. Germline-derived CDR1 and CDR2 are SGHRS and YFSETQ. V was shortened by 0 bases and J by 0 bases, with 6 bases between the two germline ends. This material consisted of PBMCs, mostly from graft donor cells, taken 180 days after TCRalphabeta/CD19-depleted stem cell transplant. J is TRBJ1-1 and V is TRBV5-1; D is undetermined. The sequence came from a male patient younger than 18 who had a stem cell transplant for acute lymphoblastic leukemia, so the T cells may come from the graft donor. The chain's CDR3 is CASSLVFMNTEAFF. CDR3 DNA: TGCGCCAGCAGCTTGGTTTTCATGAACACTGAAGCTTTCTTT.